This TCR beta chain was observed in a study of post-analysis software for immune sequencing data. Trimming took off 1 base at V and 0 bases at J, with 16 bases between the two ends. The CDR3 has 17 residues. CDR1 is DFQATT, CDR2 SNEGSKA, per germline (reference sequence). Unique molecular identifiers tagged the TCR beta cDNA libraries. The authors obtained some 500,000 cDNA molecules from approximately 1 to 10 million T cells. TCRdb fed the PCR reads into MiXCR, producing one record per CDR3 protein. The table records about 540,000 distinct CDR3 sequences, under 40% of them present only once. This clonotype has just a few counts. Its specificity is not known. Study observations and caveats: In patients, TRBV5-6, TRBV5-1 and TRBV20-1 belonged to roughly 5 TRBV segments found more frequently than in controls. Multiple sclerosis was associated with a significant reduction in normalized Chao1 diversity relative to controls.

The source material was blood. This sequence originates from a girl aged 2 to 17 with multiple sclerosis. The rearrangement joins TRBV20-1 to TRBJ1-5; D remains unclear. The CDR3 sequence: CSARGGDGTFSNQPQHF. The CDR3 DNA sequence: TGCAGTGCTAGAGGAGGAGACGGAACGTTTAGCAATCAGCCCCAGCATTTT.